The 14 T cell receptor beta chains below were found in one sample sequenced in a study of CD8+ T cells in alopecia areata. Once RNA had been extracted, it was reverse transcribed into cDNA to act as the sequencing template. Profiling relied on immunoSEQ multiplex PCR, and the TCRdb table lists in-frame clones only, not all of them. This sample carries under 35,000 clones, about 83% of them seen once, and the ten largest clones take about 20%. The sequenced sample was NKG2D-low CD8+ T cells sorted from blood. The receptors were sampled from a human donor with alopecia areata.

The chain joins TRBV5-1 to TRBJ2-3, with no clear D. Germline lookup yields CDR1 SGHRS and CDR2 YFSETQ. Deletions cut 4 bases from V and 5 bases from J, with 8 bases between. The CDR3 runs 12 residues. CDR3 coding DNA: TGCGCCAGCAGCCCCTGGGGAGATACGCAGTATTTT. This encodes CASSPWGDTQYF.

The rearrangement joins TRBV6-6 to TRBJ1-4; 8 nucleotides line up with TRBD1. CDR1 and CDR2 (germline): MNHNY, SVGAGI (reference sequence). This CDR3 is built from 16 residues. After removal of 10 bases from V and 2 bases from J, the junction contained 12 bases not matched to a gene. The CDR3 DNA sequence: TGTGCCACCCAGGACAGGGTGTTTTCGACTAATGAAAAACTGTTTTTT. Its translation: CATQDRVFSTNEKLFF.

The chain uses TRBV5-6 and TRBJ1-6; TRBD1 agrees at 8 bases. The CDR3 length is 15 residues. Germline V CDR1 and CDR2: SGHDT, YYEEEE. V lost 4 bases to trimming and J lost 9 bases; unmatched junction nucleotides: 9. CDR3 sequence reads: CASSGQDREISPLHF. CDR3 in DNA: TGTGCCAGCAGCGGTCAGGACAGGGAAATTTCACCCCTCCACTTT.

The rearrangement links TRBV6-5 to TRBJ2-4, with D unclear. Trimming shortened V by 7 bases and J by 12 bases, and 22 bases separated the two germline ends. From germline, CDR1 is MNHEY and CDR2 SVGAGI. This CDR3 is 14 amino acids long. This CDR3 reads CASKPGHSGWHQYF. The CDR3 nucleotides are TGTGCCAGCAAGCCCGGTCACAGTGGATGGCATCAGTACTTC.

This chain uses TRBV4-1 with TRBJ2-1, with D tentatively TRBD1 or TRBD2 (5 bases each). This CDR3 has 17 residues. Per the germline V gene, CDR1 is MGHRA and CDR2 is YSYEKL. Between the trimmed V and J ends, which lost 2 bases and 9 bases, there was a span of 23 bases. DNA for the CDR3: TGCGCCAGCAGCCAAAGAGGGAGCCCCCGGACCCAGGGTGAGCAGTTCTTC. This translates into CASSQRGSPRTQGEQFF.

The chain couples TRBV5-5 to TRBJ1-2; D is undetermined. Germline V gene data show CDR1 as SGHKS and CDR2 as YYEKEE (reference sequence). The V end lost 2 bases, the J end lost 6 bases, and 8 bases lay between the germline ends. The CDR3 extends over 12 amino acids. CDR3 region: CASSFSGDGYTF. The CDR3 region has the DNA TGTGCCAGCAGCTTTTCCGGGGATGGCTACACCTTC.

The rearrangement links TRBV12-5 to TRBJ1-1; D unresolved. Looked up from germline, CDR1 is LGHNT and CDR2 is FRNRAP. V lost 6 bases, J lost 6 bases, and 14 bases lay in between. The CDR3 totals 13 residues. CDR3 bases: TGTGCTAGTGGCCTCATTATTGGTCCTGAAGCTTTCTTT. This codes for CASGLIIGPEAFF. Supplemented by reference TRBV12-5 and TRBJ1-1, the full variable domain reads DARVTQTPRHKVTEMGQEVTMRCQPILGHNTVFWYRQTMMQGLELLAYFRNRAPLDDSGMPKDRFSAEMPDATLATLKIQPSEPRDSAVYFCASGLIIGPEAFFGQGTRLTVV.

In its sample, this clone was seen once. J is TRBJ2-7 and V is TRBV6-1, with 12 bases identical to TRBD2. Germline CDR1 is MNHNS and CDR2 is SASEGT. V shed 4 bases and J 6 bases; nucleotides not matched to a gene: 19. This CDR3 spans 19 amino acids. CDR3 sequence: CASSGTQGDAVLAGGEQYF. CDR3 bases: TGTGCCAGCAGTGGGACCCAGGGGGACGCAGTACTAGCGGGAGGCGAGCAGTACTTC.

The rearrangement uses TRBV7-8 and TRBJ2-7; D is unresolved. From germline, CDR1 is SGHVS and CDR2 FQNEAQ. The CDR3 is made up of 13 amino acids. V lost 4 bases, J lost 0 bases, and 7 bases lay in between. CDR3 loop: CASSWTDSYEQYF. CDR3 coding DNA: TGTGCCAGCAGCTGGACGGACTCCTACGAGCAGTACTTC.

The chain has TRBV29-1 and TRBJ1-1; tentative D call: TRBD1 (6 bases). V lost 5 bases and J 4 bases, leaving 14 bases between the germline ends. The CDR3 covers 13 residues. CDR1 and CDR2 from the germline V gene are SQVTM and ANQGSEA. The CDR3 sequence: CSVNPRGLTEAFF. The CDR3 nucleotides read TGCAGCGTTAATCCCAGGGGCCTCACTGAAGCTTTCTTT.

The chain combines TRBV19 with TRBJ2-2, with D tentatively TRBD2 (6 bases). V lost 8 bases and J lost 7, with 11 bases in between. CDR1 is LNHDA and CDR2 is SQIVND in the germline V gene (reference sequence). The CDR3 loop spans 12 amino acids. Written as DNA, the CDR3 is TGTGCCAGTGCAGGCGGGGTCGGGGAGCTGTTTTTT. Translating it yields CASAGGVGELFF.

The rearrangement uses TRBV28 and TRBJ2-2, with D unresolved. This CDR3 spans 16 amino acids. Germline V CDR1 and CDR2: MDHEN, SYDVKM. Trimming pared 1 base from V and 0 bases from J, leaving 9 bases between. Here the CDR3 reads CASSLYFSTNTGELFF. CDR3 bases: TGTGCCAGCAGTTTATACTTTAGCACGAACACCGGGGAGCTGTTTTTT.

The V gene is TRBV4-3, the J gene TRBJ2-7; possibly TRBD1 for D (5 bases). Trimming took off 0 bases at V and 6 bases at J, with 18 bases between the two ends. CDR1 is LGHNA and CDR2 is YSLEER in the germline V gene. The CDR3 contains 16 residues. This CDR3 is CASSQETAPPGAEQYF. Written as DNA, the CDR3 is TGCGCCAGCAGCCAAGAGACGGCGCCTCCTGGGGCCGAGCAGTACTTC.

The rearrangement uses TRBV2 and TRBJ2-7; 7 nucleotides agree with TRBD1. The CDR3 is 14 amino acids. CDR1 is SNHLY, CDR2 FYNNEI, per germline. The ends lost 8 bases at V and 2 bases at J; junction bases unmatched: 9. The CDR3 DNA is TGTGCCAGCTATCCTGAGACAGGGCCCTACGAGCAGTACTTC. Translation gives CASYPETGPYEQYF.